This T cell receptor (beta chain) was sequenced for a study of breast tumors, draining lymph nodes, adjacent tissues. TCRdb re-derived calls from the multiplex PCR reads in MiXCR, one entry per CDR3 protein. This sample carries 190,000 or so distinct CDR3 sequences, over 25% of them seen once, and the ten largest clones take more than 4%. Axillary draining lymph nodes of breast cancer patients supplied the node samples. This clonotype has just one count. Its antigen remains unidentified. Study-level points and caveats: Tumor repertoires ranked between lymph nodes and nontumor tissue in diversity, with V and J gene preferences. That most tumor T cells come from lymph nodes remained unproven.

Sequencing input: axillary lymph node tissue. The sequence was obtained from a female donor with breast cancer. Some clones in this sample may be carry-over from other donors' samples.

The CDR3 loop reads CASSYGTSGFYEQYF. The CDR3, as DNA: TGTGCCAGCAGTTATGGGACTAGCGGATTCTACGAGCAGTACTTC. The chain is built from TRBV7-2 and TRBJ2-7, with 11 nucleotides matching TRBD2. With 6 bases clipped from V and 3 bases from J, the junction kept 7 bases outside the gene matches. Germline values: CDR1 SGHTA, CDR2 FQGNSA. This CDR3 has 15 residues. The full variable domain, rest sourced from reference TRBV7-2 and TRBJ2-7, is GAGVSQSPSNKVTEKGKDVELRCDPISGHTALYWYRQSLGQGLEFLIYFQGNSAPDKSGLPSDRFSAERTGGSVSTLTIQRTQQEDSAVYLCASSYGTSGFYEQYFGPGTRLTVT.